The sequence of this T cell receptor (beta chain) was determined in a study of shared clonotypes between healthy human individuals. CDR1 MNHEY and CDR2 SVGAGI come from the germline V gene. The CDR3 runs to 15 residues. With 3 bases removed from V and 2 bases from J, the gap between germline ends came to 13 bases. Naive CD8 cells were CD45RO-negative, positively selected for CCR7, excluding terminally differentiated effector memory CD45RA+ cells. The data were produced by immunoSEQ multiplex PCR, yet TCRdb's version contains in-frame clones alone and is incomplete. The sample records over 2 million clones, approximately 94% being singletons.

Sequencing input: naive CD8+ T cells sorted from blood. This sequence joins TRBV6-5 and TRBJ1-2; a possible D gene is TRBD1 (5 bases). This TCR derives from a young man in good health. DNA for the CDR3: TGTGCCAGCAGTTATTTCGCGGGGCTAAACTATGGCTACACCTTC. This encodes CASSYFAGLNYGYTF.